The T cell receptor (beta chain) described here comes from a study of CD8 T cells in Susac syndrome. Across the study: Patients with Susac syndrome were therapy-naive, treated with corticosteroids, or treated with intravenous immunoglobulin alone when blood was collected. Findings and caveats of the study: Within total CD8+ repertoires, 15 to 20 Susac-specific public clones were found, and within CD8+ TEMRA repertoires, roughly 5.

Trimming took off 7 bases at V and 6 bases at J, with 9 bases between the two ends. CDR3 length: 12 residues. Germline V gives CDR1 LNHNV, CDR2 YYDKDF (reference sequence). Of note for this clonotype: Its specificity is not known.

The authors reverse transcribed about 0.5 to 1 ug RNA with random hexamers. With immunoSEQ multiplex PCR, TCR beta CDR3 was amplified across 54 Vbeta and 13 Jbeta. From the immunoSEQ multiplex PCR reads, TCRdb called clonotypes with MiXCR, one entry per CDR3 protein. The sample lists some 96,000 distinct CDR3 sequences; 95% were seen once. This TCR came from a human donor with Susac syndrome. Sequenced input: CD8+ T cells from PBMCs. V usage is TRBV15 and J usage is TRBJ2-2, with no clear D. The CDR3 here is CATTNRAGELFF. The CDR3 DNA follows: TGTGCCACCACCAATCGAGCCGGGGAGCTGTTTTTT.